Each of the 17 T cell receptor beta chains below was sequenced from the same sample in a study of blood T cell repertoires in COVID-19 (dated by TCRdb to 2018 to 2020). The library was made by the immunoSEQ multiplex PCR assay. The clones in this table, taken by TCRdb from immuneACCESS, are in-frame only. Not every clone is retained; where verified, under half of the shortfall comes from an unresolved V gene, and the cause of the rest is unknown. The sample profile shows around 150,000 clones; about 89% of them were found once. The leading ten clones occupy around 2.9% of the sample. The sequencing input was peripheral blood. The receptor set was obtained from a man aged 55 to 69 with acute or convalescent COVID-19.

The gene calls are TRBV2 and TRBJ2-7; 8 bases match TRBD1. V lost 7 bases, J lost 7 bases, and 15 bases stayed unmatched. The germline V gene has CDR1 SNHLY and CDR2 FYNNEI. This CDR3 has 15 amino acids. The DNA of the CDR3 is TGTGCCAGCACGTTTGGAGGGACAGGCCCCCGGGAGCAGTACTTC. Protein product: CASTFGGTGPREQYF.

The V gene is TRBV3-1 (or the pseudogene TRBV3-2), the J gene TRBJ1-4; TRBD1 aligns across 7 bases. There are 15 residues in the CDR3. Germline V gene lookup returns CDR1 LGHDT and CDR2 YNNKEL (reference sequence). V lost 3 bases to trimming and J lost 2 bases; unmatched junction nucleotides: 3. CDR3 nucleotide sequence: TGTGCCAGCAGCCAGCCGACAGGGACTAATGAAAAACTGTTTTTT. This codes for CASSQPTGTNEKLFF.

The chain links TRBV11-2 to TRBJ1-5; 7 positions match TRBD1. The ends lost 3 bases at V and 6 bases at J; junction bases unmatched: 2. This CDR3 is built from 13 residues. Germline V gene sequence: CDR1 SGHAT, CDR2 FQNNGV. CDR3 DNA: TGTGCCAGCAGCTTTACAGGGGTTCAGCCCCAGCATTTT. Translated, it gives CASSFTGVQPQHF.

The rearrangement uses TRBV5-4 and TRBJ1-1; TRBD1 matches at 9 bases. The CDR3 sequence is 17 residues long. Unmatched junction bases numbered 15, after V lost 4 bases and J lost 5 bases. Per germline, CDR1 SGHNT and CDR2 YYREEE (reference sequence). CDR3 loop: CASSVPTGGKPGTEAFF. The CDR3 nucleotides are TGTGCCAGCAGCGTGCCGACAGGGGGGAAGCCGGGGACTGAAGCTTTCTTT. The full variable domain, rest sourced from reference TRBV5-4 and TRBJ1-1, is ETGVTQSPTHLIKTRGQQVTLRCSSQSGHNTVSWYQQALGQGPQFIFQYYREEENGRGNFPPRFSGLQFPNYSSELNVNALELDDSALYLCASSVPTGGKPGTEAFFGQGTRLTVV.

This clone was seen only once. V gene TRBV2 combines with J gene TRBJ1-2, with a tentative D call TRBD1 (6 bases). Trimming took off 5 bases at V and 3 bases at J, with 13 bases between the two ends. Looked up from germline, CDR1 is SNHLY and CDR2 is FYNNEI. The CDR3 has 14 residues. The CDR3 coding sequence is TGTGCCAGCAGTATACAGGGTTTTGACTATGGCTACACCTTC. This sequence encodes CASSIQGFDYGYTF.

The genes are TRBV6-5 and TRBJ2-6, with D unclear. CDR3 length: 16 amino acids. Germline loops: CDR1 MNHEY, CDR2 SVGAGI. Trimming stripped 0 bases from V and 0 bases from J, with 6 bases between. The CDR3 nucleotides read TGTGCCAGCAGTTACTCTTACACCTCTGGGGCCAACGTCCTGACTTTC. Protein product: CASSYSYTSGANVLTF.

This clone was found a few times. CDR3 coding DNA: TGTGCCAGCAGCCAAGCCATCCGCAGCACTGAAGCTTTCTTT. It yields the protein CASSQAIRSTEAFF. The genes are TRBV4-2 and TRBJ1-1; no clear D gene. The V gene lost 1 base and the J gene lost 4 bases, with 10 bases spanning the gap. Germline-derived CDR1 and CDR2 are LGHNA and YNFKEQ. The CDR3 covers 14 residues.

This clone was observed once. V is TRBV19 and J is TRBJ2-3; tentative D call: TRBD1 (6 bases). Germline V gene sequence: CDR1 LNHDA, CDR2 SQIVND (reference sequence). The V and J ends lost 4 bases and 9 bases respectively, with 11 bases between them. The CDR3 covers 12 residues. The CDR3 region has the DNA TGTGCCAGTAGTAACCAGGGGCGCACGCAGTATTTT. This gives the protein CASSNQGRTQYF.

The chain uses TRBV29-1 and TRBJ2-5, with 9 bases aligning to TRBD2. The germline CDR1 and CDR2 sequences are SQVTM and ANQGSEA. J gave up 5 bases and V 7 bases, and 11 bases lay outside the gene matches. The CDR3 sequence is 14 residues long. CDR3 sequence (DNA): TGCAGCGCAATTCAGCGGGGGGCTCTCGAGACCCAGTACTTC. It encodes CSAIQRGALETQYF.

The chain's CDR3 is CASSSPGQGGSPLHF. The CDR3 nucleotides are TGTGCCAGCAGCTCCCCGGGACAGGGTGGGTCACCCCTCCACTTT. The chain couples TRBV5-6 to TRBJ1-6; the match to TRBD1 covers 9 bases. V was clipped by 3 bases and J by 10 bases; unmatched bases: 8. There are 15 residues in the CDR3. Per the germline V gene, CDR1 is SGHDT and CDR2 is YYEEEE. The variable domain in full, completed from reference TRBV5-6 and TRBJ1-6, reads DAGVTQSPTHLIKTRGQQVTLRCSPKSGHDTVSWYQQALGQGPQFIFQYYEEEERQRGNFPDRFSGHQFPNYSSELNVNALLLGDSALYLCASSSPGQGGSPLHFGNGTRLTVT.

The chain has TRBV19 and TRBJ2-3; maybe TRBD2 (5 bases). The CDR3 is 13 residues long. The V and J ends lost 5 bases and 0 bases respectively, with 6 bases between them. Germline CDR1 LNHDA, CDR2 SQIVND (reference sequence). In DNA form, the CDR3 reads TGTGCCAGTAGTTGGACTAGCACAGATACGCAGTATTTT. Its protein is CASSWTSTDTQYF.

The rearrangement joins TRBV6-2 or TRBV6-3 to TRBJ1-1; a weak D match, TRBD1 (6 bases). Germline values: CDR1 MNHEY, CDR2 SVGEGT. The CDR3 sequence is 19 residues long. V was clipped by 2 bases and J by 1 base, with 23 bases between them. The CDR3 reads CASSYRISGAPIRNTEAFF. DNA of the CDR3: TGTGCCAGCAGTTACAGAATCTCAGGGGCTCCCATAAGGAACACTGAAGCTTTCTTT.

CDR3 coding DNA: TGTGCCAGCAGCTTAGGAAGAGCGGCCTCCTACAATGAGCAGTTCTTC. Protein sequence: CASSLGRAASYNEQFF. J is TRBJ2-1 and V is TRBV11-2; maybe TRBD2 (5 bases). The V gene lost 1 base and the J gene lost 0 bases, with 10 bases spanning the gap. The CDR3 loop spans 16 amino acids. Germline V gene lookup returns CDR1 SGHAT and CDR2 FQNNGV.

This CDR3 reads CASSEYGLAGGYNEQFF. CDR3 in DNA: TGTGCCAGCAGTGAGTACGGACTAGCGGGGGGATACAATGAGCAGTTCTTC. The V call is TRBV25-1, the J call TRBJ2-1; 14 bases map to TRBD2. This CDR3 region has 17 residues. Trimming removed 3 bases from V and 4 bases from J; junction bases left unmatched: 5. Germline-derived CDR1 and CDR2 are MGHDK and SYGVNS.

The CDR3 bases are TGTGCCAGCAGCTTGAGGGAGGGATCAAACACTGAAGCTTTCTTT. Its translation: CASSLREGSNTEAFF. This chain uses TRBV5-4 with TRBJ1-1; D gene unclear. Looked up from germline, CDR1 is SGHNT and CDR2 is YYREEE (reference sequence). V lost 1 base, J lost 2 bases, and 12 bases lay in between. The CDR3 has 15 residues.

The rearrangement uses TRBV19 and TRBJ2-2, with 9 bases that match TRBD2. The germline gives CDR1 LNHDA, CDR2 SQIVND (reference sequence). CDR3 length: 15 residues. The V and J ends lost 6 bases and 4 bases, in that order; junction bases with no gene match: 6. CDR3 residues: CASRRASGVTGELFF. DNA for the CDR3: TGTGCCAGTAGGAGGGCTAGCGGGGTCACCGGGGAGCTGTTTTTT.

The table lists this clone with a count of one. V usage is TRBV2 and J usage is TRBJ1-5, with 9 bases identical to TRBD1. V shed 1 base, J shed 6 bases, and the junction held 1 base outside the gene matches. CDR3 length: 14 amino acids. Germline V gene data show CDR1 as SNHLY and CDR2 as FYNNEI. The CDR3: CASSEDRGRQPQHF. DNA for the CDR3: TGTGCCAGCAGTGAAGACAGGGGGCGTCAGCCCCAGCATTTT.